One sample yielded the 22 T cell receptor beta chains listed below, sequenced in a study of cytomegalovirus exposure and HLA in healthy donors. Use of 60 Vbeta and 13 Jbeta primers characterized the PCR. Sequencing used immunoSEQ multiplex PCR; TCRdb keeps in-frame clones, though not all of them. The table lists roughly 150,000 clones, around 78% of them singletons. Material for sequencing was PBMCs. Source of these receptors: a woman aged 18-30 years in good health and CMV-seronegative.

J is TRBJ2-3 and V is TRBV9; the D gene is possibly TRBD2 (6 bases). Germline V CDR1 and CDR2: SGDLS, YYNGEE. V was trimmed by 4 bases and J by 0 bases, leaving 9 bases between them. The CDR3 totals 14 residues. In DNA form, the CDR3 reads TGTGCCAGCAGCCGGGACTTGAGCACAGATACGCAGTATTTT. It encodes CASSRDLSTDTQYF.

V and J are TRBV6-5 and TRBJ2-4; weak D call: TRBD1 (6 bases). The germline V gene encodes CDR1 MNHEY and CDR2 SVGAGI. V lost 4 bases and J 8 bases, leaving 18 bases between the germline ends. This CDR3 has 15 amino acids. CDR3 amino acids: CASSSVGRGRDIQYF. Here the CDR3 DNA reads TGTGCCAGCAGTTCTGTCGGCAGGGGAAGAGACATTCAGTACTTC.

A few counts support this clone. The chain joins TRBV27 to TRBJ1-5; D gene ambiguous. V was cut by 6 bases and J by 3 bases, with 15 bases left in between. The CDR3 loop spans 15 amino acids. From germline, CDR1 is MNHEY and CDR2 SMNVEV (reference sequence). The CDR3: CASSLFLAVNQPQHF. CDR3 bases: TGTGCCAGCAGCCTCTTTCTGGCAGTCAATCAGCCCCAGCATTTT.

The chain is built from TRBV6-1 and TRBJ1-2, with TRBD1 identical over 11 bases. The CDR3 loop spans 14 amino acids. The junction had 4 bases not matched to a gene; V was cut back by 2 bases and J by 8 bases. Germline V CDR1 and CDR2: MNHNS, SASEGT. CDR3 sequence (DNA): TGTGCCAGCAGTGAATTAAGGACAGGGGGCGGCTACACCTTC. It yields the protein CASSELRTGGGYTF.

The CDR3 loop is CASSPPPLAGLYNEQFF. The CDR3 bases are TGTGCCAGCAGCCCTCCCCCCTTAGCGGGCCTATACAATGAGCAGTTCTTC. The J gene is TRBJ2-1, the V gene TRBV7-9; 7 nucleotides agree with TRBD2. Germline assignment: CDR1 SEHNR and CDR2 FQNEAQ (reference sequence). V was clipped by 5 bases and J by 4 bases; unmatched bases: 14. This CDR3 is 17 amino acids long.

The J gene is TRBJ2-5, the V gene TRBV7-9, with TRBD1 as a possible D gene (6 bases). The CDR3 covers 16 residues. Trimming removed 5 bases at V and 5 bases at J, with 21 bases between. The V gene's germline CDR1 is SEHNR and CDR2 FQNEAQ (reference sequence). The CDR3 loop reads CASSPGTLSDGETQYF. The CDR3, as DNA: TGTGCCAGCAGCCCGGGGACATTATCAGACGGGGAGACCCAGTACTTC.

This chain connects TRBV5-8 to TRBJ1-5; tentative D call: TRBD1 (5 bases). CDR1 SGHTS and CDR2 YDEGEE come from the germline V gene. Trimming shortened V by 0 bases and J by 6 bases, and 13 bases separated the two germline ends. This CDR3 spans 15 amino acids. The CDR3 protein is CASSLAGRRAQPQHF. CDR3 nucleotides: TGTGCCAGCAGCTTGGCAGGACGCAGGGCTCAGCCCCAGCATTTT.

The CDR3 region has the DNA TGTGCCAGCAGCAAAGCGTTAATTCCCCAGGGTAACAGCAATCAGCCCCAGCATTTT. Its translation: CASSKALIPQGNSNQPQHF. J is TRBJ1-5 and V is TRBV21-1; the D segment call TRBD1 is taken from the table without a DNA check. TRBV21-1 is listed as a pseudogene. This CDR3 is built from 19 residues.

The chain combines TRBV5-1 with TRBJ1-1; D not resolved. V was trimmed by 0 bases and J by 1 base, leaving 7 bases between them. There are 14 residues in the CDR3. Per the germline V gene, CDR1 is SGHRS and CDR2 is YFSETQ. The chain's CDR3 is CASSLGLQNTEAFF. CDR3 nucleotide sequence: TGCGCCAGCAGCTTGGGACTGCAGAACACTGAAGCTTTCTTT.

This clone was observed a few times. V usage is TRBV18 and J usage is TRBJ1-5, with D possibly TRBD1 on 5 matching bases. Between the trimmed V and J ends, which lost 4 bases and 2 bases, there was a span of 12 bases. CDR3 length equals 15 residues. The germline V gene encodes CDR1 KGHSH and CDR2 LQKENI. The CDR3 DNA reads as TGTGCCAGCTCACGGGAATCGGGGGGCAATCAGCCCCAGCATTTT. Amino acids: CASSRESGGNQPQHF.

This clone was seen more than once but under ten times. The chain has TRBV7-9 and TRBJ1-2; D gene ambiguous. The CDR3 sequence is 14 residues long. CDR1 is SEHNR and CDR2 is FQNEAQ in the germline V gene (reference sequence). Trimming removed 2 bases at V and 3 bases at J, with 10 bases between. CDR3 sequence: CASSLNDGYYGYTF. The CDR3 nucleotides read TGTGCCAGCAGCTTAAACGACGGGTACTATGGCTACACCTTC.

V and J are TRBV5-6 and TRBJ2-1; 8 positions agree with TRBD1. The CDR3 sequence is 14 residues long. Germline V CDR1 and CDR2: SGHDT, YYEEEE. V lost 3 bases to trimming and J lost 1 base; unmatched junction nucleotides: 0. The CDR3 reads CASSWTGSYNEQFF. The CDR3 DNA sequence: TGTGCCAGCAGCTGGACAGGGTCCTACAATGAGCAGTTCTTC.

This clone has only a few counts. The genes are TRBV7-9 and TRBJ2-1, with D unresolved. Germline V gene sequence: CDR1 SEHNR, CDR2 FQNEAQ (reference sequence). Trimming took 5 bases from V and 3 from J, leaving 23 bases between them. The CDR3 length is 18 residues. In nucleotides, the CDR3 is TGTGCCAGCAGCCCCCTTTTACGCGAGGAACTTTACTACAATGAGCAGTTCTTC. Its protein product is CASSPLLREELYYNEQFF.

The V call is TRBV27, the J call TRBJ2-1, with 9 nucleotides matching TRBD1. CDR1 is MNHEY, CDR2 SMNVEV, per germline (reference sequence). The length of the CDR3 is 15 residues. The junction had 8 bases not matched to a gene; V was cut back by 7 bases and J by 4 bases. CDR3 DNA sequence: TGTGCCAGCACCACACCGGGACAGGGTTACAATGAGCAGTTCTTC. Protein sequence: CASTTPGQGYNEQFF.

The rearrangement joins TRBV11-3 to TRBJ2-5; D is possibly TRBD1 (6 bases). This CDR3 comprises 13 residues. Trimming cost V 0 bases and J 13 bases, with 15 bases left between them. CDR1 and CDR2 (germline): SGHNT, YENEEA. CDR3 sequence: CASSLDRSGVPYF. The CDR3 DNA follows: TGTGCCAGCAGCTTAGATCGGTCAGGGGTCCCGTACTTC.

The chain couples TRBV7-9 to TRBJ2-3; 10 bases line up with TRBD2. The V gene's germline CDR1 is SEHNR and CDR2 FQNEAQ (reference sequence). The CDR3 length is 13 residues. With V trimmed by 6 bases and J by 3 bases, 0 bases remained unmatched. The CDR3 sequence is CASRTSGTDTQYF. In DNA form, the CDR3 reads TGTGCCAGCAGGACTAGCGGGACAGATACGCAGTATTTT.

In the case of this clone: At the DNA level, this CDR3 is encoded by other sequences in the same sample as well. The rearrangement links TRBV18 to TRBJ1-5; 7 nucleotides line up with TRBD1. Germline V gene lookup returns CDR1 KGHSH and CDR2 LQKENI. CDR3 length: 15 residues. J lost 4 bases, V lost 6 bases, and 9 bases had no gene match. The CDR3 sequence: CASSPDRVGNQPQHF. CDR3 nucleotide sequence: TGTGCCAGCTCGCCCGACAGGGTTGGGAATCAGCCCCAGCATTTT.

V is TRBV9 and J is TRBJ2-1, with 10 bases that match TRBD2. Trimming at V came to 0 bases and at J to 13 bases, leaving 7 bases not matched to a gene. Germline V gene sequence: CDR1 SGDLS, CDR2 YYNGEE. CDR3 size: 14 residues. The CDR3 DNA follows: TGTGCCAGCAGCGTAGAGCCTAGCGGGAGTGTCCAGTTCTTC. This gives the protein CASSVEPSGSVQFF.

The chain carries TRBV2 and TRBJ1-3, with D possibly matching TRBD1 (6 bases). Trimming pared 4 bases from V and 0 bases from J, leaving 10 bases between. The length of the CDR3 is 15 residues. Germline V gene lookup returns CDR1 SNHLY and CDR2 FYNNEI. The CDR3 loop reads CASSVEGHSGNTIYF. Written as DNA, the CDR3 is TGTGCCAGCAGTGTTGAGGGACACTCTGGAAACACCATATATTTT.

This clone was detected a few times. V is TRBV25-1 and J is TRBJ2-7, with 11 bases matching TRBD1. V shed 6 bases and J 6 bases; nucleotides not matched to a gene: 4. The germline V gene encodes CDR1 MGHDK and CDR2 SYGVNS. The CDR3 extends over 13 amino acids. This chain's CDR3 is CASSWTGGVEQYV. The CDR3 nucleotides are TGTGCCAGCAGCTGGACAGGGGGCGTCGAGCAGTACGTC.

The chain recombines TRBV15 with TRBJ1-2; 8 bases match TRBD1. Trimming took 3 bases from V and 3 from J; bases not matched to a gene: 12. There are 17 residues in the CDR3. From germline, CDR1 is LNHNV and CDR2 YYDKDF (reference sequence). The CDR3 bases are TGTGCCACCAGCAGGACCAGGTCCGGGACAGGAGACTATGGCTACACCTTC. Its translation is CATSRTRSGTGDYGYTF. Supplemented by reference TRBV15 and TRBJ1-2, the full variable domain reads DAMVIQNPRYQVTQFGKPVTLSCSQTLNHNVMYWYQQKSSQAPKLLFHYYDKDFNNEADTPDNFQSRRPNTSFCFLDIRSPGLGDTAMYLCATSRTRSGTGDYGYTFGSGTRLTVV.

This clone was seen more than once but under ten times. This rearrangement joins TRBV28 to TRBJ1-2, with a weak D call TRBD1 (6 bases). Between the trimmed V and J ends, which lost 5 bases and 4 bases, there was a span of 20 bases. This CDR3 has 16 amino acids. Germline loops: CDR1 MDHEN, CDR2 SYDVKM. The CDR3 protein is CASSGEGHWAPYGYTF. CDR3 DNA: TGTGCCAGCAGTGGCGAGGGACACTGGGCCCCCTATGGCTACACCTTC.